This record looks at one T cell receptor (beta chain) sequence and its context. This entry belongs to a study of cytomegalovirus exposure and HLA in healthy donors. Vbeta (60) and Jbeta (13) primers were used in the PCR. TCRdb keeps only in-frame clones here, not all; method: immunoSEQ multiplex PCR. In the table there are roughly 130,000 clones, 76% of which are singletons. This CDR3 is built from 14 residues. The germline V gene encodes CDR1 MDHEN and CDR2 SYDVKM. V lost 3 bases, J lost 2 bases, and 10 bases lay in between. The sample comprised PBMCs. The receptor was isolated from a man aged 35 to 55 in good health and CMV-seronegative. The rearrangement links TRBV28 to TRBJ2-5; a weak D match, TRBD2 (6 bases). The CDR3 bases are TGTGCCAGCAGTTTTTCGGGACTTCAAGAGACCCAGTACTTC. It translates to CASSFSGLQETQYF.